These T cell receptor beta chains were read from a single sample in a study of T cell responses to AZD1222 COVID-19 vaccine. The protocol was immunoSEQ multiplex PCR, while the TCRdb copy is restricted to in-frame clones and leaves out a portion. Of roughly 110,000 clones in the sample, around 90% were seen once. The source material was peripheral blood, sampled on day 0 of AZD1222 vaccination. Receptors were obtained from an adult in good health. CDR3s include the opening cysteine and the closing phenylalanine or tryptophan. Fields, in order: CDR3 protein, CDR3 DNA, J gene, clone size, V gene, D gene. A D gene is named only where the DNA matches it firmly. A row's size may be missing; if present it is once, few, many or a size class.

CASRTGSNEQFF,TGTGCCAGCAGAACAGGGTCCAATGAGCAGTTCTTC,TRBJ2-1,few,TRBV6-5,.
CASSSRDRGNEQYF,TGTGCCAGCTCCAGCCGGGACAGGGGGAACGAGCAGTACTTC,TRBJ2-7,.,TRBV18,TRBD1
CASSFGLGAGELFF,TGTGCCAGCAGCTTCGGACTAGGCGCCGGGGAGCTGTTTTTT,TRBJ2-2,.,TRBV11-1,TRBD2
CASSTDRVGYTF,TGTGCCAGTAGTACTGACAGGGTTGGCTACACCTTC,TRBJ1-2,.,TRBV19,TRBD1
CASTMAPGRGQETQYF,TGTGCCAGCACCATGGCCCCCGGGCGGGGGCAGGAGACCCAGTACTTC,TRBJ2-5,.,TRBV5-5,.
CASSQDLLSGYTF,TGCGCCAGCAGCCAAGATCTTCTAAGTGGCTACACCTTC,TRBJ1-2,medium-sized,TRBV4-3,.
CASSRLANTGELFF,TGTGCCAGCAGTCGACTCGCGAACACCGGGGAGCTGTTTTTT,TRBJ2-2,.,TRBV4-2,.
CASSYPSPDRGDRYEQYF,TGTGCCAGCAGTTACCCCAGCCCGGACAGGGGAGATAGGTACGAGCAGTACTTC,TRBJ2-7,.,TRBV6-2/TRBV6-3,TRBD1
CASSIRDSNQPQHF,TGTGCCAGTAGTATAAGAGATAGCAATCAGCCCCAGCATTTT,TRBJ1-5,.,TRBV19,.
CSASQGRGNQPQHF,TGCAGTGCTAGTCAGGGAAGGGGCAATCAGCCCCAGCATTTT,TRBJ1-5,.,TRBV20-1,.